The rows below give T cell receptor beta chains drawn from one sample of a study of OX40 agonist ivuxolimab in advanced cancers. Measured with immunoSEQ multiplex PCR; TCRdb has only the in-frame clones, and not every one. This sample has 50,000 to 65,000 clones, with 88% found just once. Specimen: CD4+ or CD8+ T cells sorted from blood, collected in a trial of the OX40 agonist ivuxolimab. The receptors were gathered from an adult with an advanced solid tumor such as melanoma, head and neck, liver or kidney cancer. Both conserved end residues are part of each CDR3. Each record gives: CDR3 length, J gene, D gene, clone size, V gene, CDR3 DNA, CDR3 protein. The D gene is left open where the match is weak. A clone size is listed for some rows: how often the clone was seen (once, few, many), or a class if it is expanded.

len: 18
j_gene: TRBJ2-2
d_gene: NA
abundance: NA
v_gene: TRBV5-1
CDR3nt: TGCGCCAGCAGCTCCACCGGTGCCACAAAACGGGGGACCGGGGAGCTGTTTTTT
CDR3aa: CASSSTGATKRGTGELFF

len: 11
j_gene: TRBJ1-1
d_gene: NA
abundance: once
v_gene: TRBV7-2
CDR3nt: TGTGCCAGCAGGGGGAACACTGAAGCTTTCTTT
CDR3aa: CASRGNTEAFF

len: 15
j_gene: TRBJ2-7
d_gene: TRBD2
abundance: NA
v_gene: TRBV10-3
CDR3nt: TGTGCCATCAGTGACCCCTCTAGCGGCCGCTACGAGCAGTACTTC
CDR3aa: CAISDPSSGRYEQYF

len: 14
j_gene: TRBJ2-7
d_gene: TRBD1
abundance: NA
v_gene: TRBV10-3
CDR3nt: TGTGCCATCAGCCCCGGGACAGGAGACTACGAGCAGTACTTC
CDR3aa: CAISPGTGDYEQYF

len: 18
j_gene: TRBJ1-5
d_gene: NA
abundance: once
v_gene: TRBV28
CDR3nt: TGTGCCAGCAGTATCCTATTCCTACAGGGAAATAGCAATCAGCCCCAGCATTTT
CDR3aa: CASSILFLQGNSNQPQHF

len: 16
j_gene: TRBJ2-5
d_gene: TRBD2
abundance: NA
v_gene: TRBV4-1
CDR3nt: TGCGCCAGCAGCCCCCCAGGACGGGAGGGCCGCGAGACCCAGTACTTC
CDR3aa: CASSPPGREGRETQYF

len: 15
j_gene: TRBJ1-4
d_gene: TRBD1
abundance: NA
v_gene: TRBV6-1
CDR3nt: TGTGCCAGCAGGACAGGGATTGCAACTAATGAAAAACTGTTTTTT
CDR3aa: CASRTGIATNEKLFF

len: 14
j_gene: TRBJ2-3
d_gene: TRBD2
abundance: once
v_gene: TRBV19
CDR3nt: TGTGCCAGTAGTATTAGTCGGGAGGCTAATACGCAGTATTTT
CDR3aa: CASSISREANTQYF

len: 13
j_gene: TRBJ2-2
d_gene: NA
abundance: NA
v_gene: TRBV28
CDR3nt: TGTGCCAGCAGCCCAAGTTACATCGGGGAGCTGTTTTTT
CDR3aa: CASSPSYIGELFF

len: 15
j_gene: TRBJ2-1
d_gene: NA
abundance: NA
v_gene: TRBV11-2
CDR3nt: TGTGCCAGCAGCTTAGACAGTGGTAGTTACAATGAGCAGTTCTTC
CDR3aa: CASSLDSGSYNEQFF

len: 18
j_gene: TRBJ2-1
d_gene: NA
abundance: NA
v_gene: TRBV21-1
CDR3nt: TGTGCCAGCAGCAAGATCATTACCGGGACTAGCGCCAACAATGAGCAGTTCTTC
CDR3aa: CASSKIITGTSANNEQFF

len: 13
j_gene: TRBJ2-1
d_gene: NA
abundance: NA
v_gene: TRBV30
CDR3nt: TGTGCCTGGAGCCGGGCCATAACGAATGAGCAGTTCTTC
CDR3aa: CAWSRAITNEQFF

len: 14
j_gene: TRBJ1-5
d_gene: NA
abundance: NA
v_gene: TRBV27
CDR3nt: TGTGCCAGCAGTTTAGAGAGCAGCAATCAGCCCCAGCATTTT
CDR3aa: CASSLESSNQPQHF

len: 12
j_gene: TRBJ2-1
d_gene: NA
abundance: NA
v_gene: TRBV4-1
CDR3nt: TGCGCCAGCAGCCAAGGAGGTAATGAGCAGTTCTTC
CDR3aa: CASSQGGNEQFF

len: 13
j_gene: TRBJ1-2
d_gene: NA
abundance: NA
v_gene: TRBV7-8
CDR3nt: TGTGCCAGCAGCTCTCCGGGTTTAGGAGGCTACACCTTC
CDR3aa: CASSSPGLGGYTF

len: 16
j_gene: TRBJ2-3
d_gene: NA
abundance: NA
v_gene: TRBV29-1
CDR3nt: TGCAGCGTTGACGCCCCAGGGGTCGGGGGCACAGATACGCAGTATTTT
CDR3aa: CSVDAPGVGGTDTQYF

len: 14
j_gene: TRBJ2-3
d_gene: NA
abundance: NA
v_gene: TRBV2
CDR3nt: TGTGCCAGCATTTCGGGTCTTAGCACAGATACGCAGTATTTT
CDR3aa: CASISGLSTDTQYF

len: 15
j_gene: TRBJ1-4
d_gene: NA
abundance: NA
v_gene: TRBV6-1
CDR3nt: TGTGCCAGCAGTGAATTGGCAGTCGGCGGTGAAAAACTGTTTTTT
CDR3aa: CASSELAVGGEKLFF

len: 14
j_gene: TRBJ2-2
d_gene: NA
abundance: NA
v_gene: TRBV6-5
CDR3nt: TGTGCCACCTCCCCCGGGACACACACCGGGGAGCTGTTTTTT
CDR3aa: CATSPGTHTGELFF

len: 16
j_gene: TRBJ2-1
d_gene: TRBD2
abundance: NA
v_gene: TRBV9
CDR3nt: TGTGCCAGCAGCGTTCCGGGACTAGCGGGAGTTGGTGAGCAGTTCTTC
CDR3aa: CASSVPGLAGVGEQFF

len: 16
j_gene: TRBJ1-4
d_gene: TRBD1
abundance: NA
v_gene: TRBV19
CDR3nt: TGTGCCAGTAGTATAGATCGGACAGGGCCTAATGAAAAACTGTTTTTT
CDR3aa: CASSIDRTGPNEKLFF

len: 13
j_gene: TRBJ2-7
d_gene: NA
abundance: NA
v_gene: TRBV10-3
CDR3nt: TGTGCCATCAGTGAAGGAGCTTCCTACGAGCAGTACTTC
CDR3aa: CAISEGASYEQYF

len: 15
j_gene: TRBJ2-7
d_gene: NA
abundance: NA
v_gene: TRBV5-4
CDR3nt: TGTGCCAGCAGTCCAACCCCAGACAGTTCCTACGAGCAGTACTTC
CDR3aa: CASSPTPDSSYEQYF